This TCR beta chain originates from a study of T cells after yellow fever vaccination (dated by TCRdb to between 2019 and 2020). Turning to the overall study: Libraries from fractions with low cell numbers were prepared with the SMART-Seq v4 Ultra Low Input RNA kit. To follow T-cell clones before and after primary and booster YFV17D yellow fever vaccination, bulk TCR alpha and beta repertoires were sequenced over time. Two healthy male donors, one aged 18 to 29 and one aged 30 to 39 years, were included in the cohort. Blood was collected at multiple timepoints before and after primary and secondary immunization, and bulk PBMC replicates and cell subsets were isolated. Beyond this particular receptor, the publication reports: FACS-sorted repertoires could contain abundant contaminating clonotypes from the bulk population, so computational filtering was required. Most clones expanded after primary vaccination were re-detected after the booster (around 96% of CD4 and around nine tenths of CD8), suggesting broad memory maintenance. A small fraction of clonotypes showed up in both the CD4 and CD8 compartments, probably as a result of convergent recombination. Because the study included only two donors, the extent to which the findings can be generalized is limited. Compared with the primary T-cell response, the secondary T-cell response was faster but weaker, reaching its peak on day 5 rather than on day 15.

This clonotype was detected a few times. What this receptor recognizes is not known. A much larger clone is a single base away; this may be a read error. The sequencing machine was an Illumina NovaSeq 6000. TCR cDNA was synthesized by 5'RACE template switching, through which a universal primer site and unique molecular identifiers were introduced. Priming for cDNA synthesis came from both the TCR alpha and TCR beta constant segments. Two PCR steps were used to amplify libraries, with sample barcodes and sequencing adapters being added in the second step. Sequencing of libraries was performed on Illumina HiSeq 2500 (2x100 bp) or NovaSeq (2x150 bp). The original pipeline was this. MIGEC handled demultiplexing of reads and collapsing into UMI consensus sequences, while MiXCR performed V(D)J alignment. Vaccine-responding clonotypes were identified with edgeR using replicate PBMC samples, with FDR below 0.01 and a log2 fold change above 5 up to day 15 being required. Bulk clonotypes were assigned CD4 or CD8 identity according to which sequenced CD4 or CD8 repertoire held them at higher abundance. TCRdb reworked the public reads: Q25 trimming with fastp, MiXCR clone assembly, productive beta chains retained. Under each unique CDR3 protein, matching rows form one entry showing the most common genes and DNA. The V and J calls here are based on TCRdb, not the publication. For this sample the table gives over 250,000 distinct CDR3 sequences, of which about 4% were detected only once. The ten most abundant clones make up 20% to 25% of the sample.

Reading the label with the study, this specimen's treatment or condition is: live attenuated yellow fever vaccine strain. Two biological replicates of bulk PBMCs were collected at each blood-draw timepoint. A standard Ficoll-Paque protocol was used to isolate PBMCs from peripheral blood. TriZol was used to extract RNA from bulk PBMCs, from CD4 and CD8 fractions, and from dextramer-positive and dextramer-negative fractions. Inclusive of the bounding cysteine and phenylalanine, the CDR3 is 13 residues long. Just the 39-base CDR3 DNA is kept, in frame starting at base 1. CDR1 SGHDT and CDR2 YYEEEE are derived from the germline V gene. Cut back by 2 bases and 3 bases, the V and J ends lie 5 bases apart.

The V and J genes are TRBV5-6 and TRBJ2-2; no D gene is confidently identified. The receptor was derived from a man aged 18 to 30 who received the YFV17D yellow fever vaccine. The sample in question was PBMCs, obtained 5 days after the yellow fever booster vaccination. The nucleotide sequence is TGTGCCAGCAGCTTAGTAGACACCGGGGAGCTGTTTTTT. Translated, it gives CASSLVDTGELFF.